Sequencing of this T cell receptor (beta chain) was carried out in a study of persistence of HIV-infected CD4 T cells (TCRdb year 2020). A note on the overall study: CMV- and HIV-1 Gag-responding CD4+ T cells were isolated from ART-treated individuals so that antigen-driven clonal expansion of HIV-1-infected cells could be examined. Participants had been on suppressive ART for a median of roughly 8 years. Peripheral blood samples of up to roughly 180 mL were taken at multiple time points, with the exception of a couple of participants who underwent leukapheresis at a single time point. For the TCR cluster analysis across participants, about 8 participants were included for CMV and 6 or 7 participants for Gag. The clonality of all cells in each sorted population was assessed by TCRbeta sequencing, whereas the clonality of infected cells was assessed by proviral sequencing.

V drops 4 bases and J drops 2 bases, leaving 10 bases in between. Reading from cysteine to phenylalanine, the CDR3 counts 15 amino acids. Only the CDR3 region is kept as DNA, spanning 45 bases read in frame from base 1. CDR1 is given as SGHDT and CDR2 as YYEEEE, both from the germline V gene. The immunoSEQ hsTCRB assay version 4, run in survey mode, was used to sequence TCRbeta repertoires from genomic DNA. For TCRbeta sequencing, genomic DNA was diluted to approximately 10 ng/uL, with up to 1 ug used per sample. For the original study's pipeline: Analysis of the TCRbeta data was done in ImmunoSeq Analyzer 3.0, and diversity was computed on productive nucleotide rearrangements. Using the Immunarch R package, lower-bound TCR diversity was estimated with the improved Chao index and clonality was estimated with the Gini coefficient. Nucleotide rearrangements that differed but encoded the same CDR3beta amino acid sequence were counted as separate clonotypes. Differential abundance analysis found TCRbeta sequences that were significantly enriched in antigen-responding cells compared with anti-CD3/anti-CD28-activated cells. TCRs were clustered by predicted peptide-MHC specificity with GLIPH2, both within individual participants and across merged participant data sets. What TCRdb holds here is the immuneACCESS table cut down to in-frame rearrangements. Part of the clones is not present; checked against another copy, under half of the missing clones reflect an unresolved V gene, and the others are unexplained. That table furnishes V, J and clone size, whereas the DNA furnished D and trimming. Across this sample there are approximately 27,000 clones, with more than 75% seen only once. Clones ranked in the top ten supply 0.75% to 0.85% of the sample.

A note on this clone: There is no known antigen for this receptor. Base quality data are lacking; no much larger clone is found one base away.

The label giving this sample's treatment or condition can be read as: suppressive antiretroviral therapy. Lysates of CMV-infected fibroblasts at around 10 ug/mL were used to stimulate the cells. Memory populations depleted of antigen-responding cells were obtained by sorting nonresponding CD40L-negative CD69-negative CD45RO-high memory CD4+ T cells. Participants were HIV-1-infected adults who started suppressive ART during chronic infection. For at least 4 years, the participants' plasma HIV-1 RNA had been undetectable, below 50 copies/mL. To be included, participants needed a CD4+ T cell count above 400 cells/uL and a positive CMV serology. Before stimulation, PBMCs were isolated using density centrifugation and then depleted of CD8+ T cells. CD8-depleted PBMCs were stimulated for about 18 hours with anti-CD28/CD49d costimulation, CD40-blocking antibody and enfuvirtide to prevent new infections. Cell sorting was done on a Beckman Coulter MoFlo Legacy or XDP sorter, and dead cells were excluded with propidium iodide. Genomic DNA was extracted with the QIAamp DNA Mini Kit for samples above one million cells, otherwise with the Quick-DNA Microprep Kit.

Overall study outcomes, separate from this receptor: Only a small number of individuals took part in the study, and the range of antigens tested was limited. Antigen-responding cells were enriched for expanded CDR3beta sequences that were degenerate, which suggests that CD4+ responses to CMV and Gag underwent convergent selection. Within the same sorted populations, TCR oligoclonality correlated with proviral oligoclonality. Bulk TCR analyses could not be restricted to the rare CMV-responding cells that actually carried HIV-1 proviruses. TCRbeta richness in CMV- and Gag-responding cells was significantly lower than in anti-CD3/anti-CD28-responding cells; CMV-responding cells had higher oligoclonality than CD3/CD28-stimulated and Gag-responding cells.

The clonotype comes from an adult woman with HIV who was CMV-seropositive. The sequence is built from TRBV5-6 and TRBJ2-6; the D gene is perhaps TRBD1 or TRBD2, each of them matching over 5 bases. The material sequenced was CD4+ T cells sorted from PBMCs after approximately 20-hour stimulation, taken from a patient who received antiretroviral therapy. The cell subset or site label, as the study defines it: CD40L-CD69- CD45RO-high memory CD4 T cells not responding to CMV lysate. For the CDR3, the sequence is CASSPMGAGANVLTF. The DNA is as follows: TGTGCCAGCAGCCCGATGGGGGCTGGGGCCAACGTCCTGACTTTC. Extended through the reference TRBV5-6 and TRBJ2-6 proteins, this CDR3 yields the full variable domain: DAGVTQSPTHLIKTRGQQVTLRCSPKSGHDTVSWYQQALGQGPQFIFQYYEEEERQRGNFPDRFSGHQFPNYSSELNVNALLLGDSALYLCASSPMGAGANVLTFGAGSRLTVL.